This T cell receptor beta chain was recorded in a study of spatial heterogeneity in lung cancer. Study in general: Sequences of the beta chain were consistently detected in greater numbers than alpha-chain sequences. For the average unique TCR and UMI combination, more than nine occurrences appeared in raw reads. Overall study findings and caveats: Intratumoral expanded alpha and beta TCR counts were found to track tumor mutation counts.

TCRdb analysed the 5' RACE reads with MiXCR anew, one entry per CDR3 protein. Of about 10,000 distinct CDR3 sequences in the sample, approximately 8.1% were seen once. The time point here: sample taken at primary tumor resection. The cohort: under 80 early-stage, untreated non-small cell lung cancer patients. Material for sequencing was whole RNA from tumor, nontumor lung or frozen PBMC, left unsorted. CDR3 size: 15 residues. Germline CDR1 is LGHNA and CDR2 is YSLEER. The ends were cut back, 2 bases at V and 4 bases at J, with 11 bases in the middle. There are many counts of this clonotype. The antigen is not known.

This TCR came from a male donor with early-stage non-small cell lung cancer. The chain carries TRBV4-3 and TRBJ1-4; D uncertain. The specimen comprised lung tumor tissue, sampled at surgery. The CDR3 DNA sequence: TGCGCCAGCAGCCAAACGGGCAACTTTAATGAAAAACTGTTTTTT. This sequence encodes CASSQTGNFNEKLFF.